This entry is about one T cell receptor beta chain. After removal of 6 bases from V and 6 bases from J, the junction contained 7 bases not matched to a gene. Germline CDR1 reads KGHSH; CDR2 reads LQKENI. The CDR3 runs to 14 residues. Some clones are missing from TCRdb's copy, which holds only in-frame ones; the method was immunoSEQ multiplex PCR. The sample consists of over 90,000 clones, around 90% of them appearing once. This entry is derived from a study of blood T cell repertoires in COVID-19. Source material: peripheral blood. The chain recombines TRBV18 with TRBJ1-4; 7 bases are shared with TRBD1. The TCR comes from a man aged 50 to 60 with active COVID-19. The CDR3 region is CASSINTGDEKLFF. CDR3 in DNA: TGTGCCAGCTCGATAAACACAGGGGATGAAAAACTGTTTTTT.